The rows below give T cell receptor beta chains drawn from one sample of a study of T-cell memory formation after mild COVID-19. Each CDR3 protein is one row after TCRdb ran MiXCR on the 5' RACE reads. The sample shows roughly 400,000 distinct CDR3 sequences, about 20% of them seen only once. Source material: PBMCs or a T cell subset sorted from them (not recorded which). The receptors derive from a man in his late teens or twenties who had mild COVID-19 (a few samples of this study predate the infection). Cell type and time point are not known. Both conserved end residues are part of each CDR3. Fields, in order: J gene, clone size, V gene, CDR3 protein. Clone size is given for some rows only: seen once, a few or many times, or a class if the clone is expanded.

j_call: TRBJ2-1; clone_size: many; v_call: TRBV2; cdr3_aa: CASSFPNEQFF
j_call: TRBJ2-5; clone_size: few; v_call: TRBV7-8; cdr3_aa: CASSRLAGGPRETQYF
j_call: TRBJ2-3; clone_size: few; v_call: TRBV27; cdr3_aa: CASSLGSYPTDTQYF
j_call: TRBJ1-4; clone_size: many; v_call: TRBV20-1; cdr3_aa: CSATGATNEKLFF
j_call: TRBJ2-7; clone_size: .; v_call: TRBV29-1; cdr3_aa: CSVVSTIYEQYF
j_call: TRBJ1-4; clone_size: .; v_call: TRBV7-9; cdr3_aa: CASSPTTGANEKLFF
j_call: TRBJ1-1; clone_size: .; v_call: TRBV6-5; cdr3_aa: CASSYLRQGFTEAFF
j_call: TRBJ1-6; clone_size: .; v_call: TRBV6-2/TRBV6-3; cdr3_aa: CASSYDGFPDNSPLHF
j_call: TRBJ1-2; clone_size: .; v_call: TRBV5-1; cdr3_aa: CASSLGQGANGYTF
j_call: TRBJ1-4; clone_size: .; v_call: TRBV12-3/TRBV12-4; cdr3_aa: CASSSRGVSEKLFF
j_call: TRBJ1-5; clone_size: .; v_call: TRBV5-5; cdr3_aa: CASSLGVPTPNQPQHF
j_call: TRBJ2-1; clone_size: few; v_call: TRBV24-1; cdr3_aa: CATSESGTSGGGRSFF
j_call: TRBJ2-3; clone_size: many; v_call: TRBV2; cdr3_aa: CASSESLTGLHTDTQYF
j_call: TRBJ2-3; clone_size: many; v_call: TRBV5-1; cdr3_aa: CASRDVNEDTQYF
j_call: TRBJ2-3; clone_size: .; v_call: TRBV7-9; cdr3_aa: CASSPRQPTNTQYF
j_call: TRBJ1-1; clone_size: .; v_call: TRBV9; cdr3_aa: CASSVVSGEVIGNTEAFF
j_call: TRBJ2-1; clone_size: few; v_call: TRBV29-1; cdr3_aa: CSVASPWDEQFF
j_call: TRBJ1-1; clone_size: few; v_call: TRBV7-6; cdr3_aa: CASSLSDRGGGEAFF
j_call: TRBJ1-2; clone_size: few; v_call: TRBV20-1; cdr3_aa: CSASHRGKGYGYTF
j_call: TRBJ1-2; clone_size: .; v_call: TRBV18; cdr3_aa: CASSPRAGTYGYTF
j_call: TRBJ2-3; clone_size: .; v_call: TRBV5-1; cdr3_aa: CASSAGLAGDIDTQYF
j_call: TRBJ1-6; clone_size: few; v_call: TRBV2; cdr3_aa: CASSPTGRSPLHF
j_call: TRBJ2-2; clone_size: few; v_call: TRBV14; cdr3_aa: CASSLTGQWELFF
j_call: TRBJ2-5; clone_size: .; v_call: TRBV11-2; cdr3_aa: CASSPLEGAKWETQYF
j_call: TRBJ1-3; clone_size: many; v_call: TRBV12-3/TRBV12-4; cdr3_aa: CASIPFTGTVSGNTIYF
j_call: TRBJ1-4; clone_size: .; v_call: TRBV4-1; cdr3_aa: CASSPAGSPATNEKLFF
j_call: TRBJ2-3; clone_size: few; v_call: TRBV7-6; cdr3_aa: CASSVTPGDTQYF
j_call: TRBJ1-5; clone_size: .; v_call: TRBV6-1; cdr3_aa: CASSEGGLRPQHF
j_call: TRBJ2-3; clone_size: .; v_call: TRBV7-9; cdr3_aa: CASSESTAPDTQYF
j_call: TRBJ1-2; clone_size: few; v_call: TRBV18; cdr3_aa: CASSATASYGYTF
j_call: TRBJ2-3; clone_size: .; v_call: TRBV6-5; cdr3_aa: CASSYSLRTDSWSTDTQYF
j_call: TRBJ1-6; clone_size: .; v_call: TRBV3-1; cdr3_aa: CASSQEQRSNSPLHF
j_call: TRBJ2-1; clone_size: few; v_call: TRBV11-2; cdr3_aa: CASRLAGARFFEQFF
j_call: TRBJ2-5; clone_size: few; v_call: TRBV7-2; cdr3_aa: CASSFAPGRRGVQYF
j_call: TRBJ1-2; clone_size: .; v_call: TRBV30; cdr3_aa: CAWSEGWLDGYTF
j_call: TRBJ2-2; clone_size: .; v_call: TRBV12-3/TRBV12-4; cdr3_aa: CASSRVVTGELFF
j_call: TRBJ1-4; clone_size: .; v_call: TRBV2; cdr3_aa: CASNPQGTGEKLFF
j_call: TRBJ2-1; clone_size: many; v_call: TRBV7-2; cdr3_aa: CASSLGFGLDEQFF
j_call: TRBJ2-3; clone_size: many; v_call: TRBV4-1; cdr3_aa: CASSQPSSGDTQYF
j_call: TRBJ2-1; clone_size: .; v_call: TRBV20-1; cdr3_aa: CSASGVLREFF
j_call: TRBJ2-7; clone_size: .; v_call: TRBV11-2; cdr3_aa: CASSSLDGLAGGPPYEQYF
j_call: TRBJ2-7; clone_size: .; v_call: TRBV30; cdr3_aa: CAWSVGTGMLYEQYF
j_call: TRBJ2-5; clone_size: many; v_call: TRBV7-7; cdr3_aa: CASSPDIQETQYF
j_call: TRBJ1-1; clone_size: few; v_call: TRBV9; cdr3_aa: CASSGWATEAFF
j_call: TRBJ1-5; clone_size: few; v_call: TRBV4-3; cdr3_aa: CASSHGWGEQNQPQHF
j_call: TRBJ2-1; clone_size: .; v_call: TRBV6-1; cdr3_aa: CASSGGQGDYNEQFF
j_call: TRBJ2-1; clone_size: few; v_call: TRBV3-1; cdr3_aa: CASSRRRGEQFF
j_call: TRBJ2-5; clone_size: .; v_call: TRBV2; cdr3_aa: CASNLERGGQETQYF
j_call: TRBJ2-2; clone_size: many; v_call: TRBV12-3/TRBV12-4; cdr3_aa: CASSLGPGGRNTGELFF
j_call: TRBJ1-1; clone_size: few; v_call: TRBV10-3; cdr3_aa: CAISGQGRTEAFF
j_call: TRBJ2-1; clone_size: few; v_call: TRBV27; cdr3_aa: CASSLAAYNEQFF
j_call: TRBJ2-1; clone_size: few; v_call: TRBV5-1; cdr3_aa: CASSRQTSGDEQFF
j_call: TRBJ1-5; clone_size: .; v_call: TRBV15; cdr3_aa: CATSREADNQPQHF
j_call: TRBJ1-1; clone_size: .; v_call: TRBV7-9; cdr3_aa: CASTLEVMNTEAFF
j_call: TRBJ1-1; clone_size: .; v_call: TRBV4-3; cdr3_aa: CASSQVAQPNTEVFF